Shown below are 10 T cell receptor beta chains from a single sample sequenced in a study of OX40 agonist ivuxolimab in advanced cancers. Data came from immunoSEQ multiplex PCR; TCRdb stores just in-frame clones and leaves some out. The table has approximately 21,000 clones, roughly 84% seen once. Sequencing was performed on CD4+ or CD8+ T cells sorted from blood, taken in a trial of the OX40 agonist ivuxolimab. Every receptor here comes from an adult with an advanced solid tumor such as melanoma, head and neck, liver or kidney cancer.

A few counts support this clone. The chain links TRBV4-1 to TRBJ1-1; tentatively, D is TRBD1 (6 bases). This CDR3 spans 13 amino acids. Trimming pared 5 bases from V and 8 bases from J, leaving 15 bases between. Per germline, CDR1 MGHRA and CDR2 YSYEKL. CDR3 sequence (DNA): TGCGCCAGCAGCGTGGGGGCAGGGGTGGAAGCTTTCTTT. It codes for CASSVGAGVEAFF.

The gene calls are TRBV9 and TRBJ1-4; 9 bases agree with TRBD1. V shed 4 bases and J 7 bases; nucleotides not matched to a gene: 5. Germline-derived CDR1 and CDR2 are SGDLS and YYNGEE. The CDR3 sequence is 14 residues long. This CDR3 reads CASSPRTGVEKLFF. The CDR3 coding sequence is TGTGCCAGCAGCCCCCGGACAGGGGTTGAAAAACTGTTTTTT.

CDR3 DNA sequence: TGCGCCAGCAGCCAAGTCCCGACAGGGGGGGGATCCCTCCACTTT. The encoded protein is CASSQVPTGGGSLHF. The chain combines TRBV4-1 with TRBJ1-6; 9 bases line up with TRBD1. The CDR3 extends over 15 amino acids. Germline CDR1 is MGHRA and CDR2 is YSYEKL. J lost 14 bases, V lost 1 base, and 9 bases had no gene match.

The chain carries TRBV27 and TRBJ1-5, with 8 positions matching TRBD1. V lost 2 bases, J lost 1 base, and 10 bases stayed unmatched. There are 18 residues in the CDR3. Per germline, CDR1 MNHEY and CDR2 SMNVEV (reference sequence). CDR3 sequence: CASSLQGVQGASNQPQHF. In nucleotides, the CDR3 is TGTGCCAGCAGTTTACAGGGTGTGCAGGGGGCGAGCAATCAGCCCCAGCATTTT.

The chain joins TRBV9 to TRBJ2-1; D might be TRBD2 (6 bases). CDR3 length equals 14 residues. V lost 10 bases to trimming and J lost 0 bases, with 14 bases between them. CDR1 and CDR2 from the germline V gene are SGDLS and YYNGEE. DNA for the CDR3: TGTGCCTCATCAGACGGGAGCTCCTACAATGAGCAGTTCTTC. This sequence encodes CASSDGSSYNEQFF.

For the CDR3, the DNA is TGTGCCAGCAGCCACGGGACAGGATCGGCAGATACGCAGTATTTT. Its protein product is CASSHGTGSADTQYF. The chain combines TRBV7-3 with TRBJ2-3; 8 nucleotides align to TRBD1. Germline V gives CDR1 SGHTA, CDR2 FQGTGA. V shed 5 bases and J 4 bases; nucleotides not matched to a gene: 8. This CDR3 is built from 15 residues.

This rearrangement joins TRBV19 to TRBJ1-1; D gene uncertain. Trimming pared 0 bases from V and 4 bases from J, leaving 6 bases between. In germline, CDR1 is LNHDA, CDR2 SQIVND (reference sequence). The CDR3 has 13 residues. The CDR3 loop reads CASSIDWATEAFF. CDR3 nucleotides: TGTGCCAGTAGTATAGATTGGGCCACTGAAGCTTTCTTT. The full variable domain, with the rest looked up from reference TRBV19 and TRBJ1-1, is DGGITQSPKYLFRKEGQNVTLSCEQNLNHDAMYWYRQDPGQGLRLIYYSQIVNDFQKGDIAEGYSVSREKKESFPLTVTSAQKNPTAFYLCASSIDWATEAFFGQGTRLTVV.

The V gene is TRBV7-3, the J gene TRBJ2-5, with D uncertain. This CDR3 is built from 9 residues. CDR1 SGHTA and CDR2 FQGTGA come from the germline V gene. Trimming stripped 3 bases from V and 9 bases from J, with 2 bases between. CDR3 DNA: TGTGCCAGCAGCTTTTCCCAGTACTTC. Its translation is CASSFSQYF.

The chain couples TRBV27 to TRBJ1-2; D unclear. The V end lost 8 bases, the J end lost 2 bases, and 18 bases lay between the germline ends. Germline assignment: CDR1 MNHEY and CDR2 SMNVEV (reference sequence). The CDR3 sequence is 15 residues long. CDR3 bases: TGTGCCAGCCGAACCACCGGCGGAGGAAACTATGGCTACACCTTC. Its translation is CASRTTGGGNYGYTF.

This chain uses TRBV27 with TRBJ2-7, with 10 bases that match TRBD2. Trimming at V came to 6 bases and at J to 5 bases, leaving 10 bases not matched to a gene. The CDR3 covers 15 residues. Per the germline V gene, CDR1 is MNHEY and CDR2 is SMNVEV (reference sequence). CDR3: CASRGLAGGFNEQYF. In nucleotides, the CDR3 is TGTGCCAGCAGGGGGTTAGCGGGAGGCTTCAACGAGCAGTACTTC.